This section outlines one TCR beta chain sequence together with its context. The antigen is unknown. Germline V lookup: CDR1 SNHLY, CDR2 FYNNEI. V was clipped by 8 bases and J by 2 bases; unmatched bases: 11. The CDR3 totals 15 residues. This specimen belongs to a study of cytomegalovirus exposure and HLA in healthy donors. The PCR was carried out with 60 Vbeta primers and 13 Jbeta primers. Using immunoSEQ multiplex PCR, the repertoire was profiled, and TCRdb retains in-frame clones only, with some absent. The sample shows approximately 24,000 clones, approximately 70% of them seen only once. Findings and caveats of the study: Overall, approximately 180 TCR beta chains were annotated as cytomegalovirus-associated.

The TCR originated in a woman aged 45-60 years in good health and CMV-seronegative. Sequences were obtained from PBMCs. The chain is built from TRBV2 and TRBJ2-5, with 7 bases matching TRBD2. As DNA, the CDR3 is TGTGCCAGCTCCTGGGGGGGAGGGCGGCAAGAGACCCAGTACTTC. Translated: CASSWGGGRQETQYF.